This is a list of T cell receptor beta chains from one sample in a study of T cells in localized non-small cell lung cancer. Clones were read by immunoSEQ multiplex PCR, and TCRdb kept only the in-frame ones, dropping some. The data show fewer than 25,000 clones, roughly 89% seen once. The sample in question was peripheral blood, obtained before any cancer treatment. The source is a male donor at least 60 years old with stage I squamous cell lung carcinoma. Each CDR3 is given with its conserved first and last residue. The order of the fields is J gene, V gene, clone size, D gene, CDR3 DNA, CDR3 protein. The D gene is left open where the match is weak. Some rows have no size entry. The others give once, few or many, or a class for an expanded clone.

>TRBJ1-5|TRBV6-1|NA|NA
TGTGCCAGCAGTGAGGGATCATGGGGCTCGGGGCCCCAGCATTTT
CASSEGSWGSGPQHF
>TRBJ1-2|TRBV4-1|once|TRBD1
TGCGCCAGCAGCCAACATACCGGGACAGGGGGCTCGGGCTACACCTTC
CASSQHTGTGGSGYTF
>TRBJ1-2|TRBV6-1|NA|NA
TGTGCCAGCAGTGAAATTTGGGGCTACACCTTC
CASSEIWGYTF
>TRBJ2-2|TRBV30|NA|NA
TGTGCCTGGGCCCCCCGTAGAAACACCGGGGAGCTGTTTTTT
CAWAPRRNTGELFF
>TRBJ1-2|TRBV11-2|few|TRBD1
TGTGCCAGCAGCTTAGTGGGACAGGGGGGCTACACCTTC
CASSLVGQGGYTF
>TRBJ2-1|TRBV27|NA|NA
TGTGCCAGCAGCCCTGTAAGCCACCTGGCGAATGAGCAGTTCTTC
CASSPVSHLANEQFF
>TRBJ1-2|TRBV11-2|NA|NA
TGTGCCAGCAGCGGGGGAGGGGTGGCCTATGGCTACACCTTC
CASSGGGVAYGYTF
>TRBJ1-5|TRBV6-1|NA|TRBD1
TGTGCCAGCAGTGCGAGGACAGGGGGCTTAAATCAGCCCCAGCATTTT
CASSARTGGLNQPQHF
>TRBJ1-2|TRBV18|medium-sized|TRBD1
TGTGCCAGCTCACAGTATGAAGGACAGGGGAGCTATGGTTACACCTTC
CASSQYEGQGSYGYTF
>TRBJ1-2|TRBV19|NA|NA
TGTGCCAGTAGTATAGACTCTGGACTCTATGGCTACACCTTC
CASSIDSGLYGYTF
>TRBJ2-7|TRBV27|NA|TRBD1
TGTGCCAGCACTACGACCGGGACAGGGAACCACGAGCAGTACTTC
CASTTTGTGNHEQYF
>TRBJ1-5|TRBV7-3|NA|NA
TGTGCCAGCAGCCCAGACGGATCGCAGCCCCAGCATTTT
CASSPDGSQPQHF
>TRBJ1-1|TRBV6-1|NA|TRBD1
TGTGCCAGCATCCCGGGACAGGGGGCGAGAGCTTTCTTT
CASIPGQGARAFF
>TRBJ2-7|TRBV5-4|NA|TRBD2
TGTGCCAGCAGCTTGGCGGTAGCGGGGGGAGAGCAGTACTTC
CASSLAVAGGEQYF
>TRBJ1-2|TRBV7-9|few|TRBD1
TGTGCCAGCAGCTTAGTGCGGGACAGGCAAACCTTC
CASSLVRDRQTF
>TRBJ1-2|TRBV11-2|NA|NA
TGTGCCAGCAGCTTAATGGAGTCTAACTATGGCTACACCTTC
CASSLMESNYGYTF
>TRBJ2-5|TRBV5-1|NA|TRBD2
TGCGCCAGCAGCTTCCCTCGGGGACTAGGGGTGGAGACCCAGTACTTC
CASSFPRGLGVETQYF
>TRBJ2-3|TRBV2|NA|TRBD2
TGTGCCAGCAGTGGAGGACTAGCGGGAACAGATACGCAGTATTTT
CASSGGLAGTDTQYF
>TRBJ1-5|TRBV28|NA|NA
TGTGCCACTTCGAAGGGGTACAATCAGCCCCAGCATTTT
CATSKGYNQPQHF
>TRBJ2-3|TRBV18|NA|NA
TGTGCCAGCTCACCCACTCCATGGGATACGCAGTATTTT
CASSPTPWDTQYF
>TRBJ1-1|TRBV29-1|NA|NA
TGCAGCGCCCACAGGGAGGCTGAAGCTTTCTTT
CSAHREAEAFF
>TRBJ2-1|TRBV9|NA|NA
TGTGCCAGCAGCGTAGATGTTTTAAATGAGCAGTTCTTC
CASSVDVLNEQFF
>TRBJ1-4|TRBV6-1|once|NA
TGTGCCAGCAGTGAAGGTGGGGCAACTAATGAAAAACTGTTTTTT
CASSEGGATNEKLFF
>TRBJ1-1|TRBV6-6|once|NA
TGTGCCAGCAGTTACATTCAGGGGAACACTGAAGCTTTCTTT
CASSYIQGNTEAFF
>TRBJ2-1|TRBV2|NA|TRBD2
TGTGCCAGCAGTGGACTAGCGGGGGGGCCGAATGAGCAGTTCTTC
CASSGLAGGPNEQFF
>TRBJ1-6|TRBV12-5|NA|TRBD1
TGTGCTAGTGGCGATGGACAGGGCCCTTCACCCCTCCACTTT
CASGDGQGPSPLHF
>TRBJ2-5|TRBV5-8|NA|TRBD2
TGTGCCAGCAGCTTGGCCTTGATAGCGGGGGCTAGCGGAGAGACCCAGTACTTC
CASSLALIAGASGETQYF
>TRBJ1-2|TRBV7-9|NA|TRBD1
TGTGCCAGCAGCTTGGGACAGGGGGCAAGGGGCTACACCTTC
CASSLGQGARGYTF
>TRBJ1-3|TRBV5-1|NA|NA
TGCGCCAGCAGCTTGAGCGGTCGTAGCTCTGGAAACACCATATATTTT
CASSLSGRSSGNTIYF
>TRBJ1-2|TRBV27|NA|TRBD1
TGTGCCAGCAGTGCTAGTCCGGGACAGGGAGGTAACTATGGCTACACCTTC
CASSASPGQGGNYGYTF